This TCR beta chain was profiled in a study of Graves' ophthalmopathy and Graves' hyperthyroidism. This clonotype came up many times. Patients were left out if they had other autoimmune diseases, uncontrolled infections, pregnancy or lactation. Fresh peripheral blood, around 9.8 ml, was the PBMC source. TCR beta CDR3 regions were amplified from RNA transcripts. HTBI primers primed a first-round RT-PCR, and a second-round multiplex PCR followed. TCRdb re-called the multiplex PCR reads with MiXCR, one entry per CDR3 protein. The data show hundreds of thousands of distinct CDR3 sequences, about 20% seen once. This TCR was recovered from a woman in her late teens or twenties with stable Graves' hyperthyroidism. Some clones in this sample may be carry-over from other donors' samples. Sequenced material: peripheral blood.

The DNA for the CDR3 is TGTGCCATCGGCCTTTCCTACGAGCAGTACTTC. Amino acid sequence: CAIGLSYEQYF. This sequence joins TRBV27 and TRBJ2-7; D remains ambiguous. The CDR3 contains 11 residues. In germline, CDR1 is MNHEY, CDR2 SMNVEV (reference sequence). V lost 10 bases and J 1 base, leaving 8 bases between the germline ends.